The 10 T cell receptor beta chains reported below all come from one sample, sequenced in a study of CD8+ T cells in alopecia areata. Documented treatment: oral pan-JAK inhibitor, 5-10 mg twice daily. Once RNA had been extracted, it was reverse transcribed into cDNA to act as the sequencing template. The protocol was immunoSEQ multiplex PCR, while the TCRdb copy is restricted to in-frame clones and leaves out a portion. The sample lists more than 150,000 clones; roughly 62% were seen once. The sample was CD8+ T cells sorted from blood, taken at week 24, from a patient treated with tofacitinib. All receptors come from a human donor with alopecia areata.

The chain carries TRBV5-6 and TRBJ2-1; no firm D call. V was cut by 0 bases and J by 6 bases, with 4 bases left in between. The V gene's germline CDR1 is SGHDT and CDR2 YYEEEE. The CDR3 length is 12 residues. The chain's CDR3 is CASSLVVNEQFF. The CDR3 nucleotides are TGTGCCAGCAGCTTGGTCGTCAATGAGCAGTTCTTC.

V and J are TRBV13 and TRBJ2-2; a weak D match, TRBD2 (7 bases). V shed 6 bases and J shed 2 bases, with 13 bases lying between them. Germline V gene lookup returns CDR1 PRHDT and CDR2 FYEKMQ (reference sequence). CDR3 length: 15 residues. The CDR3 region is CASSLGGGNTGELFF. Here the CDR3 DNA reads TGTGCCAGCAGTCTGGGCGGGGGCAACACCGGGGAGCTGTTTTTT.

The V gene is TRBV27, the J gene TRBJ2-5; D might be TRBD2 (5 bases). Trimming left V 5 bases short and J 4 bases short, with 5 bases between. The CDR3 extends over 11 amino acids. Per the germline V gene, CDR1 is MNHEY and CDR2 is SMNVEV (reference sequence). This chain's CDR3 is CASSEGETQYF. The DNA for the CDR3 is TGTGCCAGCAGTGAGGGAGAGACCCAGTACTTC.

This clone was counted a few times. For the CDR3, the DNA is TGTGCCACCAGCAGCGGGGTGGAGGTCTACAATGAGCAGTTCTTC. Translating gives CATSSGVEVYNEQFF. The J gene is TRBJ2-1, the V gene TRBV15; perhaps TRBD2 as D (5 bases). Germline CDR1 and CDR2: LNHNV and YYDKDF (reference sequence). V was pared by 3 bases and J by 3 bases, with 12 bases between. CDR3 length: 15 residues.

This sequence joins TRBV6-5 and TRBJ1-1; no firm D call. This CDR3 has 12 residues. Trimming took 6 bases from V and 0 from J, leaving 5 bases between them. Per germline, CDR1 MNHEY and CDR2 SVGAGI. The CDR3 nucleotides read TGTGCCAGCAGAAGGTTGAACACTGAAGCTTTCTTT. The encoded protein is CASRRLNTEAFF.

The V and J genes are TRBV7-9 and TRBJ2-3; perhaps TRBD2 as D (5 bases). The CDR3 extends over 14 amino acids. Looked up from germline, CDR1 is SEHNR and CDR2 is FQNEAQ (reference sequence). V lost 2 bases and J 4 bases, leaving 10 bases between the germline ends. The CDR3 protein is CASSLLEGPDTQYF. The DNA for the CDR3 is TGTGCCAGCAGCTTACTCGAGGGCCCAGATACGCAGTATTTT. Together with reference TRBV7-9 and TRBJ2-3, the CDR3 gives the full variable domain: DTGVSQNPRHKITKRGQNVTFRCDPISEHNRLYWYRQTLGQGPEFLTYFQNEAQLEKSRLLSDRFSAERPKGSFSTLEIQRTEQGDSAMYLCASSLLEGPDTQYFGPGTRLTVL.

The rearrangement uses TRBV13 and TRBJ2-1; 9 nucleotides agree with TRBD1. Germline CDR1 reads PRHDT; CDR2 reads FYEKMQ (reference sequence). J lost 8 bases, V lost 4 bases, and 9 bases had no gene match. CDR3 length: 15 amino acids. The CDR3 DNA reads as TGTGCCAGCAGCTCTAGGAGGACAGGGGCCCATGAGCAGTTCTTC. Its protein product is CASSSRRTGAHEQFF. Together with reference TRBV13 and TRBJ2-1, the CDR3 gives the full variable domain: AAGVIQSPRHLIKEKRETATLKCYPIPRHDTVYWYQQGPGQDPQFLISFYEKMQSDKGSIPDRFSAQQFSDYHSELNMSSLELGDSALYFCASSSRRTGAHEQFFGPGTRLTVL.

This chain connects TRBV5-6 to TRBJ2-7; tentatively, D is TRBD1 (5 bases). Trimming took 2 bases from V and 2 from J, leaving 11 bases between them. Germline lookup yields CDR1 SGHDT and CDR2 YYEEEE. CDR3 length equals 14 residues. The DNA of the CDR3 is TGTGCCAGCAGCTTACAGGCTTCAACCTACGAGCAGTACTTC. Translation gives CASSLQASTYEQYF.

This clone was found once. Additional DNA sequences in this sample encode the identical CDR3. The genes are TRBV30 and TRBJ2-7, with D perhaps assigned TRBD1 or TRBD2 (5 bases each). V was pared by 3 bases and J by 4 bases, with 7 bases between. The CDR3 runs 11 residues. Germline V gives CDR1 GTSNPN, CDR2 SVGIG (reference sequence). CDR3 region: CAWSGAYEQYF. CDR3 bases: TGTGCCTGGAGCGGGGCGTACGAGCAGTACTTC.

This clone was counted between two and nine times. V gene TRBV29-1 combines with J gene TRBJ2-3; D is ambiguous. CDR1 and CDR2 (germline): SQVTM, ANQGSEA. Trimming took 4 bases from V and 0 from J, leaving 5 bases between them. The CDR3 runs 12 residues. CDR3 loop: CSVVDSTDTQYF. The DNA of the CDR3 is TGCAGCGTTGTTGACAGCACAGATACGCAGTATTTT.